This paragraph covers one TCR beta chain sequence. The germline V gene has CDR1 LNHDA and CDR2 SQIVND (reference sequence). CDR3 size: 16 residues. The ends were cut back, 7 bases at V and 0 bases at J, with 16 bases in the middle. The data derive from a study of blood T cell repertoires in COVID-19. Study-wide background: From the United States, Italy and Spain came samples of acute and convalescent COVID-19. T cells, B-cell-depleted T cells, or PBMCs provided the cDNA or gDNA that served as material.

In the authors' methods: Amplification with reference gene primers provided the estimates of nucleated cell counts. Using immunoSEQ multiplex PCR, the repertoire was profiled, and TCRdb retains in-frame clones only, with some absent. V, J and clone size were drawn from that table, and D and trimming were deduced from the DNA. The sample lists about 74,000 clones; about 92% were seen once. The rearrangement joins TRBV19 to TRBJ1-5; TRBD1 is a possible D gene (5 bases). Material: peripheral blood. The TCR comes from a human donor in a cohort sampled during active COVID-19. CDR3 bases: TGTGCCAGTATGTCAGGGAAGACGGGTAGCAATCAGCCCCAGCATTTT. Encoded protein: CASMSGKTGSNQPQHF.